Presented here are 14 T cell receptor beta chains from one specimen sequenced in a study of blood T cell repertoires in COVID-19. Method: immunoSEQ multiplex PCR; TCRdb's copy keeps in-frame clones and lacks some. The sample lists 150,000 to 200,000 clones, 82% seen once, with approximately 9.1% in the top ten. The source material was peripheral blood. The receptors shown here come from a woman aged 70 to 79 with acute or convalescent COVID-19.

The chain recombines TRBV7-9 with TRBJ2-3; 9 bases agree with TRBD1. CDR1 is SEHNR and CDR2 is FQNEAQ in the germline V gene (reference sequence). V lost 5 bases and J lost 4; bases outside the gene matches: 4. The CDR3 has 14 amino acids. CDR3 amino acids: CASSPWTGADTQYF. CDR3 DNA: TGTGCCAGCAGCCCCTGGACAGGGGCAGATACGCAGTATTTT.

CDR3 protein: CASSKGRGDRPNYGYTF. The CDR3 DNA reads as TGTGCCAGCAGCAAAGGGAGGGGGGACAGACCTAACTATGGCTACACCTTC. The chain is built from TRBV21-1 and TRBJ1-2; the table's D gene call, TRBD1, was not cross checked with the DNA. TRBV21-1 is recorded as a pseudogene. The CDR3 has 17 amino acids.

The chain links TRBV6-5 to TRBJ1-6; 7 nucleotides line up with TRBD1. The J segment lost 9 bases and the V segment lost 1 base, leaving 6 bases of the junction unmatched. This CDR3 is built from 15 residues. Germline loops: CDR1 MNHEY, CDR2 SVGAGI. The chain's CDR3 is CASSYLQGKGSPLHF. The CDR3 region has the DNA TGTGCCAGCAGTTACTTACAGGGGAAGGGTTCACCCCTCCACTTT.

The sample holds one count of this clone. The gene calls are TRBV4-2 and TRBJ2-7; TRBD1 matches at 7 bases. Looked up from germline, CDR1 is LGHNA and CDR2 is YNFKEQ. This CDR3 comprises 15 residues. Trimming at V came to 1 base and at J to 2 bases, leaving 5 bases not matched to a gene. DNA of the CDR3: TGTGCCAGCAGCCAAGCAGGGGGATCTACCTACGAGCAGTACTTC. This translates into CASSQAGGSTYEQYF.

This chain uses TRBV28 with TRBJ2-3; D remains ambiguous. V was pared by 6 bases and J by 3 bases, with 4 bases between. The CDR3 has 11 amino acids. Looked up from germline, CDR1 is MDHEN and CDR2 is SYDVKM. CDR3 nucleotides: TGTGCCAGCAGCAATACAGATACGCAGTATTTT. It codes for CASSNTDTQYF.

The chain recombines TRBV4-3 with TRBJ2-2; TRBD2 matches at 10 bases. Trimming cost V 0 bases and J 7 bases; bases outside gene matches: 8. This CDR3 is 17 amino acids long. Per germline, CDR1 LGHNA and CDR2 YSLEER. The CDR3 protein is CASSQEGLAGVGGELFF. In nucleotides, the CDR3 is TGCGCCAGCAGCCAAGAGGGTCTAGCGGGAGTTGGCGGGGAGCTGTTTTTT.

The chain employs TRBV30 and TRBJ1-2; TRBD1 agrees at 10 bases. Looked up from germline, CDR1 is GTSNPN and CDR2 is SVGIG (reference sequence). With V trimmed by 5 bases and J by 5 bases, 11 bases remained unmatched. This CDR3 spans 15 amino acids. The DNA for the CDR3 is TGTGCCTGGGGGGACAGGGGCTTAGTTGGATATGGCTACACCTTC. Its translation is CAWGDRGLVGYGYTF.

This clone showed up just a few times. The CDR3 region is CASSSNSGGQGARGYTF. In nucleotides, the CDR3 is TGTGCCAGCAGCTCCAACTCAGGGGGACAGGGGGCGCGTGGCTACACCTTC. This chain links TRBV7-2 with TRBJ1-2, with 12 bases fitting TRBD1. The CDR3 loop spans 17 amino acids. Losses at the gene ends were 4 bases for V and 7 bases for J; bases not matched to a gene: 13. Germline V gives CDR1 SGHTA, CDR2 FQGNSA.

V is TRBV9 and J is TRBJ2-3; D might be TRBD1 (6 bases). V dropped 4 bases and J dropped 4 bases, with 16 bases sitting between them. CDR1 and CDR2 (germline): SGDLS, YYNGEE. CDR3 length: 15 amino acids. The CDR3 spells CASSSQGKRADTQYF. CDR3 coding DNA: TGTGCCAGCAGCTCCCAGGGGAAACGGGCAGATACGCAGTATTTT.

The chain links TRBV6-2 or TRBV6-3 to TRBJ2-5; 7 nucleotides agree with TRBD1. The germline V gene has CDR1 MNHEY and CDR2 SVGEGT. Losses at the gene ends were 4 bases for V and 1 base for J; bases not matched to a gene: 6. This CDR3 region has 15 residues. CDR3 nucleotides: TGTGCCAGCAGTTTCGCCCGGGACAGCCAAGAGACCCAGTACTTC. Encoded protein: CASSFARDSQETQYF.

This chain links TRBV11-2 with TRBJ1-6, with TRBD1 matching over 9 bases. Losses at the gene ends were 3 bases for V and 9 bases for J; bases not matched to a gene: 3. Germline assignment: CDR1 SGHAT and CDR2 FQNNGV. CDR3 length: 14 amino acids. CDR3 nucleotides: TGTGCCAGCAGCTTGGGACAGGGCTCTTCACCCCTCCACTTT. Translating gives CASSLGQGSSPLHF.

The rearrangement joins TRBV25-1 to TRBJ2-1; D possibly corresponds to TRBD1 (6 bases). CDR1 MGHDK and CDR2 SYGVNS come from the germline V gene. Trimming shortened V by 3 bases and J by 7 bases, and 10 bases separated the two germline ends. The CDR3 sequence is 13 residues long. CDR3 residues: CASSETGPNEQFF. In DNA, the CDR3 is TGTGCCAGCAGTGAGACAGGTCCAAATGAGCAGTTCTTC.

The chain joins TRBV5-1 to TRBJ2-7; 12 bases match TRBD1. V gave up 4 bases and J gave up 5 bases; unmatched junction bases: 4. The CDR3 runs 14 residues. The germline V gene encodes CDR1 SGHRS and CDR2 YFSETQ. This CDR3 reads CASSEGQGADEQYF. DNA of the CDR3: TGCGCCAGCAGCGAGGGACAGGGGGCGGACGAGCAGTACTTC.

The rearrangement links TRBV7-9 to TRBJ1-2; 10 bases fit TRBD1. V shed 3 bases, J shed 1 base, and the junction held 2 bases outside the gene matches. Germline V gives CDR1 SEHNR, CDR2 FQNEAQ (reference sequence). The CDR3 spans 15 residues. For the CDR3, the DNA is TGTGCCAGCAGCTTGGACAGGGGGATTAACTATGGCTACACCTTC. Protein: CASSLDRGINYGYTF.